The clone carrying this T cell receptor (beta chain) was counted only a few times. Its target is not known. V was clipped by 2 bases and J by 0 bases, with 10 bases between them. The CDR3 runs to 15 residues. Germline lookup yields CDR1 MNHGY and CDR2 SAAAGT. The data originate from a study of PD-L1 blockade in urothelial cancer. General study points: Durable-benefit patients expanded tumor-associated blood clones more at 3 weeks. Tumor-infiltrating T lymphocytes were more abundant in patients with durable benefit.

Clones were read by immunoSEQ multiplex PCR, and TCRdb kept only the in-frame ones, dropping some. This sample carries a few hundred clones, around 33% of them seen once, and the ten largest clones take roughly 17%. The chain carries TRBV6-8 and TRBJ1-2, with D uncertain. This sequence originates from a man in his 60s with urothelial cancer. Material: tumor tissue, obtained before atezolizumab (anti-PD-L1) treatment. The CDR3, as DNA: TGTGCCAGCAGTTACGGCAGGCTATCTAACTATGGCTACACCTTC. This encodes CASSYGRLSNYGYTF.